The clone carrying this TCR beta chain was observed a few times. This entry belongs to a study of beta chain features in type 1 diabetes. cDNA synthesis used the whole RNA isolate, giving expressed TCRB sequences. Clones were sequenced by immunoSEQ multiplex PCR, and TCRdb holds only the in-frame ones, with some missing. The repertoire includes some 400,000 clones, less than 15% of them detected once, and approximately 0.019% sits in the top ten. This CDR3 has 13 residues. Germline loops: CDR1 SGHRS, CDR2 YFSETQ. Deletions cut 7 bases from V and 6 bases from J, with 17 bases between. It was via CD45RO/CCR7/CD25/CD127/CD95/CD27 that CD4+ naive, central memory, regulatory and stem cell-like memory cells were sorted.

Sequenced sample: naive CD4+ T cells from blood. The chain employs TRBV5-1 and TRBJ2-7; tentatively, D is TRBD1 (7 bases). This clonotype was sampled from a woman between 18 and 29 years old in good health. CDR3: CASGYRGLSEQYF. The CDR3, as DNA: TGCGCCAGCGGTTACAGGGGACTGTCCGAGCAGTACTTC.